The 29 T cell receptor beta chains below come from one sample, sequenced in a study of blood T cell repertoires in COVID-19. Method: immunoSEQ multiplex PCR; TCRdb's copy keeps in-frame clones and lacks some. This sample has nearly 100,000 clones, with 82% found just once. Specimen: peripheral blood. These receptors all come from a man between 65 and 85 years old with acute or convalescent COVID-19.

The chain has TRBV6-5 and TRBJ2-7, with 7 positions matching TRBD1. Germline V gives CDR1 MNHEY, CDR2 SVGAGI. J gave up 5 bases and V 0 bases, and 4 bases lay outside the gene matches. This CDR3 comprises 14 residues. Here the CDR3 DNA reads TGTGCCAGCAGTTACTCGAAGGGGGCCCACGAGCAGTACTTC. As protein: CASSYSKGAHEQYF.

This clone came up once. This sequence joins TRBV7-2 and TRBJ2-2, with TRBD2 identical over 9 bases. CDR1 SGHTA and CDR2 FQGNSA come from the germline V gene. V lost 4 bases to trimming and J lost 6 bases; unmatched junction nucleotides: 9. The CDR3 sequence is 16 residues long. The CDR3 region has the DNA TGTGCCAGCAGCTCGATTAGCGGGAGAGTCTCCGGGGAGCTGTTTTTT. It yields the protein CASSSISGRVSGELFF.

V usage is TRBV9 and J usage is TRBJ2-1; D is perhaps TRBD2 (5 bases). Germline values: CDR1 SGDLS, CDR2 YYNGEE. V lost 3 bases to trimming and J lost 6 bases, with 16 bases between them. The length of the CDR3 is 15 residues. The CDR3 loop is CASSARLSTINEQFF. CDR3 DNA sequence: TGTGCCAGCAGCGCCAGACTATCCACCATCAATGAGCAGTTCTTC.

This clone is a singleton in its sample. The chain has TRBV24-1 and TRBJ2-5, with 10 bases aligning to TRBD1. Germline loops: CDR1 KGHDR, CDR2 SFDVKD. This CDR3 comprises 16 residues. Losses at the gene ends were 2 bases for V and 4 bases for J; bases not matched to a gene: 6. CDR3 region: CATSDWDRGVRETQYF. CDR3 nucleotides: TGTGCCACCAGTGATTGGGACAGGGGAGTTAGAGAGACCCAGTACTTC.

This chain joins TRBV5-1 and TRBJ2-5, with a tentative D call TRBD1 (6 bases). Trimming took off 2 bases at V and 5 bases at J, with 10 bases between the two ends. This CDR3 comprises 13 residues. Germline assignment: CDR1 SGHRS and CDR2 YFSETQ. The CDR3 region is CASSLPGVETQYF. The CDR3 DNA sequence: TGCGCCAGCAGCTTACCAGGGGTGGAGACCCAGTACTTC.

This clone has only one observation. The gene calls are TRBV18 and TRBJ1-2; no clear D. Germline CDR1 and CDR2: KGHSH and LQKENI. This CDR3 is built from 14 residues. Deletions cut 3 bases from V and 4 bases from J, with 12 bases between. CDR3 residues: CASSPELNPYGYTF. Here the CDR3 DNA reads TGTGCCAGCTCACCGGAGCTGAACCCCTATGGCTACACCTTC.

CDR3 nucleotides: TGTGCCAGTAGTAATAGGTGGGGGACAGGGGTTAATCAGCCCCAGCATTTT. This codes for CASSNRWGTGVNQPQHF. The V and J genes are TRBV19 and TRBJ1-5, with 10 bases identical to TRBD1. V was pared by 4 bases and J by 4 bases, with 10 bases of the junction left unmatched. Germline V gives CDR1 LNHDA, CDR2 SQIVND (reference sequence). This CDR3 has 17 residues. Variable domain in full (rest from reference TRBV19 and TRBJ1-5): DGGITQSPKYLFRKEGQNVTLSCEQNLNHDAMYWYRQDPGQGLRLIYYSQIVNDFQKGDIAEGYSVSREKKESFPLTVTSAQKNPTAFYLCASSNRWGTGVNQPQHFGDGTRLSIL.

The rearrangement joins TRBV5-4 to TRBJ2-7; 8 bases line up with TRBD1. V was clipped by 5 bases and J by 6 bases; unmatched bases: 7. There are 13 residues in the CDR3. CDR1 is SGHNT, CDR2 YYREEE, per germline (reference sequence). The CDR3 nucleotides read TGTGCCAGCAGATCCCTGACAGGGGCCGAGCAGTACTTC. This sequence encodes CASRSLTGAEQYF.

The sample holds a few counts of this clone. The rearrangement uses TRBV5-1 and TRBJ1-5; 9 nucleotides line up with TRBD1. Trimming at V came to 0 bases and at J to 4 bases, leaving 2 bases not matched to a gene. The V gene's germline CDR1 is SGHRS and CDR2 YFSETQ. The CDR3 runs to 15 residues. For the CDR3, the DNA is TGCGCCAGCAGCTTGGACGGACAGGGGAATCAGCCCCAGCATTTT. It yields the protein CASSLDGQGNQPQHF.

This chain joins TRBV2 and TRBJ1-6, with D perhaps TRBD1 (5 bases). The CDR3 covers 15 residues. V was clipped by 0 bases and J by 9 bases, with 12 bases between them. Germline assignment: CDR1 SNHLY and CDR2 FYNNEI. DNA for the CDR3: TGTGCCAGCAGTGAAGCGGAAAACAGGCGTTCACCCCTCCACTTT. Translated: CASSEAENRRSPLHF.

This clone was seen only once. The V call is TRBV6-6, the J call TRBJ1-1; D is uncertain. The CDR3 length is 15 residues. Germline CDR1 MNHNY, CDR2 SVGAGI (reference sequence). Trimming removed 6 bases at V and 1 base at J, with 15 bases between. The CDR3 DNA reads TGTGCCAGCAGCCGAGGCGGCACACGGAACACTGAAGCTTTCTTT. Translation: CASSRGGTRNTEAFF.

This chain uses TRBV5-1 with TRBJ1-1, with TRBD1 as a possible D gene (6 bases). CDR1 is SGHRS, CDR2 YFSETQ, per germline. The CDR3 length is 15 residues. Trimming took 5 bases from V and 3 from J, leaving 17 bases between them. Here the CDR3 reads CASSDPGTTDTEAFF. CDR3 DNA sequence: TGCGCCAGCAGTGACCCCGGGACAACCGACACTGAAGCTTTCTTT. The complete variable domain, with remaining parts taken from reference TRBV5-1 and TRBJ1-1, reads KAGVTQTPRYLIKTRGQQVTLSCSPISGHRSVSWYQQTPGQGLQFLFEYFSETQRNKGNFPGRFSGRQFSNSRSEMNVSTLELGDSALYLCASSDPGTTDTEAFFGQGTRLTVV.

V and J are TRBV28 and TRBJ1-1; 9 bases line up with TRBD1. CDR1 and CDR2 from the germline V gene are MDHEN and SYDVKM. This CDR3 has 17 amino acids. V shed 5 bases, J shed 0 bases, and the junction held 10 bases outside the gene matches. CDR3 in DNA: TGTGCCAGCAGTATCTCCGGGACAGGGATCATGAACACTGAAGCTTTCTTT. This gives the protein CASSISGTGIMNTEAFF.

J is TRBJ2-7 and V is TRBV5-8; 7 bases line up with TRBD1. CDR1 is SGHTS, CDR2 YDEGEE, per germline. CDR3 length: 15 residues. V lost 3 bases and J lost 2; bases outside the gene matches: 8. CDR3 nucleotide sequence: TGTGCCAGCAGCTCCCCGACAGGGCGCACCTACGAGCAGTACTTC. Translating it yields CASSSPTGRTYEQYF.

The rearrangement links TRBV28 to TRBJ2-3; unclear D gene. V was cut by 6 bases and J by 10 bases, with 26 bases left in between. The germline V gene has CDR1 MDHEN and CDR2 SYDVKM. This CDR3 contains 16 residues. The chain's CDR3 is CASRPTTFKSSPAQYF. Written as DNA, the CDR3 is TGTGCCAGCAGGCCCACTACCTTCAAATCATCCCCCGCGCAGTATTTT.

The chain joins TRBV2 to TRBJ1-1; no reliable D call. Trimming took 6 bases from V and 7 from J, leaving 12 bases between them. CDR3 length: 12 residues. Germline V gives CDR1 SNHLY, CDR2 FYNNEI. The CDR3 DNA reads TGTGCCAGCAGCTTGGAGGAAATTGAAGCTTTCTTT. Protein: CASSLEEIEAFF. The whole variable domain, remainder taken from reference TRBV2 and TRBJ1-1, is EPEVTQTPSHQVTQMGQEVILRCVPISNHLYFYWYRQILGQKVEFLVSFYNNEISEKSEIFDDQFSVERPDGSNFTLKIRSTKLEDSAMYFCASSLEEIEAFFGQGTRLTVV.

This chain uses TRBV6-5 with TRBJ1-6; TRBD1 matches 10 bases. The germline V gene has CDR1 MNHEY and CDR2 SVGAGI. This CDR3 contains 13 residues. Losses at the gene ends were 6 bases for V and 14 bases for J; bases not matched to a gene: 7. DNA of the CDR3: TGTGCCAGCAGAGGGACAGGGGTTCGGTCCCTCCACTTT. Its protein is CASRGTGVRSLHF.

J is TRBJ1-2 and V is TRBV19; 7 bases are shared with TRBD1. The CDR3 is made up of 14 amino acids. The V segment lost 5 bases and the J segment 4 bases; nucleotides outside the gene matches: 7. Germline CDR1 and CDR2: LNHDA and SQIVND (reference sequence). DNA for the CDR3: TGTGCCAGTAGTGATAGGGGGCGCGGCTATGGCTACACCTTC. Encoded protein: CASSDRGRGYGYTF.

The CDR3 DNA reads as TGTGCCAGCTCACCTGACAGGGGGCATCAGCCCCAGCATTTT. Translated: CASSPDRGHQPQHF. This chain uses TRBV18 with TRBJ1-5; 10 positions match TRBD1. Germline V gene sequence: CDR1 KGHSH, CDR2 LQKENI. The junction had 1 base not matched to a gene; V was cut back by 3 bases and J by 5 bases. CDR3 length equals 14 residues.

The CDR3 spells CASSRTDGYEQYF. The CDR3 DNA reads as TGTGCCAGTAGTAGGACAGACGGGTACGAGCAGTACTTC. J is TRBJ2-7 and V is TRBV19, with a weak D call TRBD1 (6 bases). V was cut by 4 bases and J by 4 bases, with 11 bases left in between. In germline, CDR1 is LNHDA, CDR2 SQIVND (reference sequence). The CDR3 is 13 residues long.

The chain recombines TRBV3-1 (or the pseudogene TRBV3-2) with TRBJ1-1; perhaps TRBD1 as D (5 bases). V lost 1 base to trimming and J lost 3 bases, with 15 bases between them. CDR1 is LGHDT and CDR2 is YNNKEL in the germline V gene (reference sequence). This CDR3 has 16 residues. CDR3 nucleotide sequence: TGTGCCAGCAGCCAAGCTACAGGTGGGGCGTACACTGAAGCTTTCTTT. It codes for CASSQATGGAYTEAFF.

The chain employs TRBV19 and TRBJ1-5, with D hard to call. The CDR3 consists of 14 residues. The germline V and J ends were trimmed by 2 bases and 4 bases, with 9 bases remaining between them. CDR1 LNHDA and CDR2 SQIVND come from the germline V gene (reference sequence). This CDR3 is CASSISTLNQPQHF. In DNA, the CDR3 is TGTGCCAGTAGTATATCCACACTAAATCAGCCCCAGCATTTT. The full variable domain, its missing parts supplied by reference TRBV19 and TRBJ1-5, is DGGITQSPKYLFRKEGQNVTLSCEQNLNHDAMYWYRQDPGQGLRLIYYSQIVNDFQKGDIAEGYSVSREKKESFPLTVTSAQKNPTAFYLCASSISTLNQPQHFGDGTRLSIL.

V usage is TRBV11-2 and J usage is TRBJ2-5; TRBD2 matches 8 bases. Germline CDR1 is SGHAT and CDR2 is FQNNGV. The CDR3 is 16 amino acids. J gave up 4 bases and V 1 base, and 8 bases lay outside the gene matches. In DNA, the CDR3 is TGTGCCAGCAGCTTAGGGGGAGCGGGAGTGGGAGAGACCCAGTACTTC. This sequence encodes CASSLGGAGVGETQYF.

V gene TRBV7-8 combines with J gene TRBJ2-7; 7 bases fit TRBD1. Germline CDR1 reads SGHVS; CDR2 reads FQNEAQ. V lost 2 bases to trimming and J lost 0 bases; unmatched junction nucleotides: 7. The CDR3 covers 16 residues. The CDR3 loop is CASSLFVRGISYEQYF. Written as DNA, the CDR3 is TGTGCCAGCAGCTTATTCGTCAGGGGGATCTCCTACGAGCAGTACTTC. The variable domain in full, with the rest retrieved from reference TRBV7-8 and TRBJ2-7, is GAGVSQSPRYKVAKRGQDVALRCDPISGHVSLFWYQQALGQGPEFLTYFQNEAQLDKSGLPSDRFFAERPEGSVSTLKIQRTQQEDSAVYLCASSLFVRGISYEQYFGPGTRLTVT.

J is TRBJ1-3 and V is TRBV6-1, with TRBD1 matching 7 bases. From germline, CDR1 is MNHNS and CDR2 SASEGT. The CDR3 has 16 amino acids. V shed 3 bases, J shed 2 bases, and the junction held 7 bases outside the gene matches. CDR3 sequence reads: CASSDGQVAAGNTIYF. The CDR3 coding sequence is TGTGCCAGCAGTGACGGACAGGTTGCAGCTGGAAACACCATATATTTT.

The CDR3 region is CARICGGARLVDTQYF. In DNA form, the CDR3 reads TGTGCCAGGATCTGCGGGGGGGCCCGGTTGGTAGATACGCAGTATTTT. V and J are TRBV25-1 and TRBJ2-3; 9 bases match TRBD2. This CDR3 is built from 16 residues. V lost 9 bases and J lost 5; bases outside the gene matches: 15. Germline V gene data show CDR1 as MGHDK and CDR2 as SYGVNS.

The chain couples TRBV2 to TRBJ1-5; 8 nucleotides line up with TRBD1. The CDR3 loop spans 14 amino acids. Per the germline V gene, CDR1 is SNHLY and CDR2 is FYNNEI. V trimming: 7 bases; J trimming: 7 bases; junction bases outside the gene matches: 9. CDR3 sequence reads: CASNTGGGAQPQHF. Written as DNA, the CDR3 is TGTGCCAGCAATACAGGGGGAGGGGCCCAGCCCCAGCATTTT.

This chain joins TRBV21-1 and TRBJ2-7; TRBD1 was called by the table and not checked on the DNA. TRBV21-1 is marked as a pseudogene. The CDR3 runs 16 residues. The CDR3 reads CASSQTNWTGNPEQYF. Here the CDR3 DNA reads TGTGCCAGCAGCCAAACCAACTGGACAGGGAATCCCGAGCAGTACTTC.

V usage is TRBV7-2 and J usage is TRBJ2-5; 9 nucleotides line up with TRBD2. Germline V gene lookup returns CDR1 SGHTA and CDR2 FQGNSA. The CDR3 sequence is 15 residues long. Unmatched junction bases numbered 2, after V lost 1 base and J lost 2 bases. The CDR3 here is CASSLGLAAQETQYF. The CDR3 DNA follows: TGTGCCAGCAGCTTAGGACTAGCGGCGCAAGAGACCCAGTACTTC.